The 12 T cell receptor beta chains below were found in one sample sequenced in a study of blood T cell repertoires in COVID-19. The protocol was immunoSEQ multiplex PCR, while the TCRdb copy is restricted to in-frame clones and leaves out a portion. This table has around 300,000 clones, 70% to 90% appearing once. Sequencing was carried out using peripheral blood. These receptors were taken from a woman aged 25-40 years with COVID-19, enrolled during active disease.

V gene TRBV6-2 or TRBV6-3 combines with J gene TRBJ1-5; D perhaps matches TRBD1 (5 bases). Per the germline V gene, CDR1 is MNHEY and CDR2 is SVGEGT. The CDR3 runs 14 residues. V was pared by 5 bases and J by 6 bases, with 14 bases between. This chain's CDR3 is CASSQIRESQPQHF. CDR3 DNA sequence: TGTGCCAGCAGTCAGATCAGGGAATCTCAGCCCCAGCATTTT.

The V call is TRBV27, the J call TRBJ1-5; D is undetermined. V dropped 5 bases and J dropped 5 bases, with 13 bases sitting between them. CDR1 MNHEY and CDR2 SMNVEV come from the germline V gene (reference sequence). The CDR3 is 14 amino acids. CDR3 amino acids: CASSRSALDQPQHF. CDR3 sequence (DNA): TGTGCCAGCAGTCGGAGCGCATTAGATCAGCCCCAGCATTTT.

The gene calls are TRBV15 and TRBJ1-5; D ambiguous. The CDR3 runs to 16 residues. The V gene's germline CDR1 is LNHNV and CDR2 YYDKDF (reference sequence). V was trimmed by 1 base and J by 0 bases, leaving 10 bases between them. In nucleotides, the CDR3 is TGTGCCACCAGCAGAGGGGCCGGACTTAGCAATCAGCCCCAGCATTTT. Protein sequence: CATSRGAGLSNQPQHF.

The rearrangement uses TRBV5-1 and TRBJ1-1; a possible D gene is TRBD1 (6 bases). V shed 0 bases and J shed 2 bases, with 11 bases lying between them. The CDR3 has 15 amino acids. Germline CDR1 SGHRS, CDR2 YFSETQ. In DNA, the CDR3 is TGCGCCAGCAGCTTGGCGGGGGGCGTAAACACTGAAGCTTTCTTT. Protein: CASSLAGGVNTEAFF.

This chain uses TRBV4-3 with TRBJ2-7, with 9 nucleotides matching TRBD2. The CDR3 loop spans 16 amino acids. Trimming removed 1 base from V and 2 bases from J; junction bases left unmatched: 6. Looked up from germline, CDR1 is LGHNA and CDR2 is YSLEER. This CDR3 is CASSQVIAGGPYEQYF. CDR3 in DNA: TGCGCCAGCAGCCAAGTGATCGCGGGGGGGCCCTACGAGCAGTACTTC.

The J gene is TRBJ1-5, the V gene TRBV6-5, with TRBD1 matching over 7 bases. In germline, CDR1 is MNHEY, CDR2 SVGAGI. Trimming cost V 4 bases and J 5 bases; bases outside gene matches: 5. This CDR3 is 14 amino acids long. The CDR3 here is CASSLSGGDQPQHF. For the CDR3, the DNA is TGTGCCAGCAGTTTGTCAGGGGGAGATCAGCCCCAGCATTTT.

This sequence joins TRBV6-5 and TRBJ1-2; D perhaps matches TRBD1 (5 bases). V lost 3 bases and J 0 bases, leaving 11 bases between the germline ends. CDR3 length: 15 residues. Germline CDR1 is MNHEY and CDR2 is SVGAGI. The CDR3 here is CASSYSAGANYGYTF. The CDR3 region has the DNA TGTGCCAGCAGTTATTCCGCGGGGGCTAACTATGGCTACACCTTC.

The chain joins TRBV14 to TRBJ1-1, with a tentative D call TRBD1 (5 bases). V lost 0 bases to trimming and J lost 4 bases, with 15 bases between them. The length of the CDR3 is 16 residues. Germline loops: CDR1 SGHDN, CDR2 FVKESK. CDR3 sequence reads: CASSQEGEGFGTEAFF. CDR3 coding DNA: TGTGCCAGCAGCCAAGAGGGGGAGGGGTTCGGCACTGAAGCTTTCTTT.

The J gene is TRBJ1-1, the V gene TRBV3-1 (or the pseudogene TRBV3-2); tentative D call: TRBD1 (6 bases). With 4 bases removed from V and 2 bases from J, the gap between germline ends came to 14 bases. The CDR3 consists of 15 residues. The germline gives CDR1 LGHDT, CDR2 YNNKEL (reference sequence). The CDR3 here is CASSRRGGLNTEAFF. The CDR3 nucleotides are TGTGCCAGCAGCCGACGCGGGGGGCTAAACACTGAAGCTTTCTTT.

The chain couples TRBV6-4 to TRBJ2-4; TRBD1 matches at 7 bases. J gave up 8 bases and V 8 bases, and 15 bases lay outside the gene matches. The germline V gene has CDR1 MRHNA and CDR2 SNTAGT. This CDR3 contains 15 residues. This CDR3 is CASRPDVNRGHIQYF. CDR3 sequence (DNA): TGTGCCAGCCGACCAGACGTTAACAGGGGCCACATTCAGTACTTC.

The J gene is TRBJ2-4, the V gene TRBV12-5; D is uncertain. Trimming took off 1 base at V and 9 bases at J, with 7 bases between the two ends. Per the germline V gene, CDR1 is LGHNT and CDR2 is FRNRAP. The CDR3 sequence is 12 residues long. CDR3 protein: CASGLGLGIQYF. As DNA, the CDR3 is TGTGCTAGTGGTTTGGGCCTAGGCATTCAGTACTTC.

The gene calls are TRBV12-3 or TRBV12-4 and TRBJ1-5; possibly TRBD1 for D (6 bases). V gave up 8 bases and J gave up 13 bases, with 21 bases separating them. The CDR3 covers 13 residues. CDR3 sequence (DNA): TGTGCCAGCCAAGAAAGGGGGATTGGGAAACAGCATTTT. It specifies CASQERGIGKQHF.